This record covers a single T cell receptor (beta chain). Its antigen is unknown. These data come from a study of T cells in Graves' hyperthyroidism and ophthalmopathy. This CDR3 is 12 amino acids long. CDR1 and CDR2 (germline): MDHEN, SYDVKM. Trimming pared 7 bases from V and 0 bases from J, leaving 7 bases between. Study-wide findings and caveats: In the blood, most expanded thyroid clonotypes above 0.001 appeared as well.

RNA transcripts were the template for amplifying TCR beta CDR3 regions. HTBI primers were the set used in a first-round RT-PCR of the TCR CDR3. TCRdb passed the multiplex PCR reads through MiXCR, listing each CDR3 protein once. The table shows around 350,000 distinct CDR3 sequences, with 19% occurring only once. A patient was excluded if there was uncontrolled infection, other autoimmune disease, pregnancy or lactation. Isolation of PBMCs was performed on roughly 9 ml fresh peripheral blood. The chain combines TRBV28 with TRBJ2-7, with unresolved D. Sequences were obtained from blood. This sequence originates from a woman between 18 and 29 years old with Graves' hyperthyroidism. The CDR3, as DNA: TGTGCCAGCACGGAGAGCTCCTACGAGCAGTACTTC. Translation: CASTESSYEQYF.